Reported below is one T cell receptor (beta chain). Per germline, CDR1 SGHRS and CDR2 YFSETQ. Trimming took 2 bases from V and 5 from J, leaving 16 bases between them. The CDR3 has 15 amino acids. The sample originates from a study of blood T cell repertoires in COVID-19. Background on the study: T cells, B-cell-depleted T cells, or PBMCs provided the cDNA or gDNA that served as material.

Authors' methods: Researchers report that nucleated cell counts were estimated from reference gene primer amplification. Measured with immunoSEQ multiplex PCR; TCRdb has only the in-frame clones, and not every one. That table gives V, J and clone size, and the DNA gave D and trimming. Of about 73,000 clones listed, around 81% are singletons. The receptor was derived from a human donor in a cohort sampled during active COVID-19. V is TRBV5-1 and J is TRBJ1-1, with a weak D call TRBD1 (5 bases). What was sequenced was peripheral blood. CDR3 nucleotide sequence: TGCGCCAGCAGCTTAAGGGCACTCGGGGGTACTGAAGCTTTCTTT. Protein sequence: CASSLRALGGTEAFF.